This T cell receptor beta chain was captured in a study of blood T cell repertoires in COVID-19. Whole-study context: The cDNA or gDNA used as material had been derived from T cells, B-cell-depleted T cells, or PBMCs.

Adults between about 18 and 95 years of age took part from about two dozen US areas. Cohorts were based on clinical histories the participants reported. Methods used by the authors: Amplification with reference gene primers provided the estimates of nucleated cell counts. TCRdb's table, derived via immunoSEQ multiplex PCR, lists solely in-frame clones and lacks some. The V and J calls and clone size were taken over from that table, and D and trimming were inferred from the DNA. Of 240,000 or so clones listed, around 86% are singletons. The germline V gene encodes CDR1 LNHDA and CDR2 SQIVND (reference sequence). This CDR3 region has 12 residues. The V end was cut by 6 bases, the J end by 5 bases, with 10 bases between.

What was sequenced was PBMCs or T cells enriched from blood (not recorded which). This chain uses TRBV19 with TRBJ1-1; D perhaps matches TRBD1 (5 bases). This clonotype was obtained from a middle-aged woman with acute COVID-19. CDR3 residues: CASSQGRTEAFF. The CDR3 DNA reads TGTGCCAGTAGCCAGGGTCGGACTGAAGCTTTCTTT.